Listed below are T cell receptor beta chains from one sample, sequenced in a study of T cells in Graves' hyperthyroidism and ophthalmopathy. Via MiXCR, TCRdb re-called the multiplex PCR reads, giving one row per CDR3 protein. The profile shows a few hundred thousand distinct CDR3 sequences, about 20% of them singletons. Sequenced sample: blood. The receptors derive from a woman in her 70s with Graves' ophthalmopathy. Both conserved end residues are part of each CDR3. Fields, in order: CDR3 DNA, CDR3 protein, D gene, V gene, clone size, J gene. A D gene is named only where the DNA matches it firmly. Some rows have no size entry. The others give once, few or many, or a class for an expanded clone.

CDR3nt: TGCAGTGCTAGAGATGCTAGCGGGAGAGCCAATACGCAGTATTTT; CDR3aa: CSARDASGRANTQYF; d_gene: TRBD2; v_gene: TRBV20-1; abundance: -; j_gene: TRBJ2-3
CDR3nt: TGTGCCAGCAAGGGGAACAGCTTGAACACTGAAGCTTTCTTT; CDR3aa: CASKGNSLNTEAFF; d_gene: -; v_gene: TRBV6-1; abundance: many; j_gene: TRBJ1-1
CDR3nt: TGTGCCAGTAGTCCCCGACTAGCGGGAGAGGGGACACCCTACGAGCAGTACTTC; CDR3aa: CASSPRLAGEGTPYEQYF; d_gene: TRBD2; v_gene: TRBV19; abundance: -; j_gene: TRBJ2-7
CDR3nt: TGCGCCAGCAGCTTGGTATCTCCGGGACAGGGGCCCTACGAGCAGTACTTC; CDR3aa: CASSLVSPGQGPYEQYF; d_gene: TRBD1; v_gene: TRBV5-1; abundance: few; j_gene: TRBJ2-7
CDR3nt: TGCAGTGGACAGGATGATTCAACTAATGAAAAACTGTTTTTT; CDR3aa: CSGQDDSTNEKLFF; d_gene: -; v_gene: TRBV20-1; abundance: -; j_gene: TRBJ1-4
CDR3nt: TGTGCCAGCAGCTTAGACACCCAAAACTATGGCTACACCTTC; CDR3aa: CASSLDTQNYGYTF; d_gene: -; v_gene: TRBV7-9; abundance: -; j_gene: TRBJ1-2
CDR3nt: TGTGCCAGTAGCCACCAGCCCAATGAGCAGTTCTTC; CDR3aa: CASSHQPNEQFF; d_gene: -; v_gene: TRBV19; abundance: -; j_gene: TRBJ2-1
CDR3nt: TGTGCCAGCAGCTCATATAGCCGAGGTGGTGTCACTGGGGCCAACGTCCTGACTTTC; CDR3aa: CASSSYSRGGVTGANVLTF; d_gene: -; v_gene: TRBV11-2; abundance: -; j_gene: TRBJ2-6
CDR3nt: TGTGCCATCAGTGATCAGGGATTTAATGAAAAACTGTTTTTT; CDR3aa: CAISDQGFNEKLFF; d_gene: -; v_gene: TRBV10-3; abundance: -; j_gene: TRBJ1-4
CDR3nt: TGTGCCACCTGGGGGGGGGCCCGAAACATTCAGTACTTC; CDR3aa: CATWGGARNIQYF; d_gene: -; v_gene: TRBV24-1; abundance: few; j_gene: TRBJ2-4
CDR3nt: TGTGCCAGTAGTAAGCAAATCTATGGCTACACCTTC; CDR3aa: CASSKQIYGYTF; d_gene: -; v_gene: TRBV19; abundance: -; j_gene: TRBJ1-2
CDR3nt: TGCGCCAGCAGTGTTTCTAGCGGGGGCACAGATACGCAGTATTTT; CDR3aa: CASSVSSGGTDTQYF; d_gene: TRBD2; v_gene: TRBV10-2; abundance: -; j_gene: TRBJ2-3
CDR3nt: TGTGCCTGGAGGAGACAGGGTGGCGATACGCAGTATTTT; CDR3aa: CAWRRQGGDTQYF; d_gene: TRBD1; v_gene: TRBV30; abundance: -; j_gene: TRBJ2-3
CDR3nt: TGTGCCAGTAGTATAAACGGCCCGGGACTATCTAATGAGCAGTTCTTC; CDR3aa: CASSINGPGLSNEQFF; d_gene: TRBD2; v_gene: TRBV19; abundance: few; j_gene: TRBJ2-1
CDR3nt: TGTGCCACTACGACTTGGGGCATGGAAGGACAATATAGCAATCAGCCCCAGCATTTT; CDR3aa: CATTTWGMEGQYSNQPQHF; d_gene: -; v_gene: TRBV24-1; abundance: -; j_gene: TRBJ1-5
CDR3nt: TGTGCCAGCAGCCATAGGACAGGGTGGTATGGCTACACCTTC; CDR3aa: CASSHRTGWYGYTF; d_gene: TRBD1; v_gene: TRBV3-1; abundance: few; j_gene: TRBJ1-2
CDR3nt: TGTGCCACCAGTGACCGTGGACTAGCGGGAGAGGGGACCCAGTACTTC; CDR3aa: CATSDRGLAGEGTQYF; d_gene: TRBD2; v_gene: TRBV24-1; abundance: -; j_gene: TRBJ2-5
CDR3nt: TGTGCCAGCAGTGAAGCGAAAGGGACTAGTAATCGGATAAAAAACATTCAGTACTTC; CDR3aa: CASSEAKGTSNRIKNIQYF; d_gene: TRBD2; v_gene: TRBV6-1; abundance: few; j_gene: TRBJ2-4